The T cell receptor (beta chain) under discussion was sequenced for a study of OX40 agonist ivuxolimab in advanced cancers. Study overall: Dosing consisted of intravenous ivuxolimab at 0.01 to 10 mg/kg every 2 weeks. General study points: The CD4+ and CD8+ T cells in the blood had expanded clonally by week 6 at 0.1 to 3.0 mg/kg.

A remark on this clone: What it binds is not known.

Enrollment shut out patients with autoimmune disease history or systemic immunosuppression. Blood sampling took place at baseline, cycle 4 day 1, and cycle 7 day 1. Germline assignment: CDR1 LGHNA and CDR2 YNFKEQ. The CDR3 consists of 14 residues. V lost 5 bases to trimming and J lost 2 bases; unmatched junction nucleotides: 4. The table came from immunoSEQ multiplex PCR; TCRdb's copy has only in-frame clones and leaves some out. Here the sample spans about 83,000 clones, 85% to 90% being singletons. This clonotype was sampled from an adult with an advanced solid tumor such as melanoma, head and neck, liver or kidney cancer. The rearrangement links TRBV4-2 to TRBJ2-7, with TRBD2 identical over 9 bases. This sample comprised CD4+ or CD8+ T cells sorted from blood, obtained in a trial of the OX40 agonist ivuxolimab. CDR3 sequence (DNA): TGTGCCAGCAGCTTGGCGGGGGGGCCCTACGAGCAGTACTTC. It translates to CASSLAGGPYEQYF.